The T cell receptor beta chain described here comes from a study of beta chain features in type 1 diabetes. Details on this clone: Its antigen is still unknown.

Sorting with CD45RO/CCR7/CD25/CD127/CD95/CD27 yielded naive, central memory, regulatory and stem-like memory CD4+ cells. Study results and caveats: Researchers report that Type 1 diabetes patients had moderately but significantly shorter TCRB CDR3s across all four CD4+ subsets.

cDNA synthesis used the whole RNA isolate, giving expressed TCRB sequences. TCRdb's copy holds only in-frame clones and misses some; the assay was immunoSEQ multiplex PCR. Seen here are tens of thousands of clones, roughly two thirds observed once, and the top ten hold 2.4%. V was trimmed by 0 bases and J by 0 bases, leaving 18 bases between them. Germline loops: CDR1 MGHRA, CDR2 YSYEKL. The length of the CDR3 is 19 residues. Source material: Tregs from blood. The chain carries TRBV4-1 and TRBJ2-1; D might be TRBD2 (5 bases). The receptor was derived from a woman aged 25 to 45 with type 1 diabetes. The CDR3 DNA sequence: TGCGCCAGCAGCCAAGATCTCGCCTTTAGGGAGTCCTCCTACAATGAGCAGTTCTTC. Amino acids: CASSQDLAFRESSYNEQFF.